The clone carrying this T cell receptor (beta chain) was observed many times. What it binds is not known. Regions amplified from RNA transcripts were the TCR beta CDR3 regions. HTBI primers were used for first-round RT-PCR of the TCR CDR3. TCRdb ran MiXCR on the multiplex PCR reads and lists one entry per CDR3 protein. Among some 500,000 distinct CDR3 sequences listed, about 15% were seen once. The data belong to a study of T cells in Graves' hyperthyroidism and ophthalmopathy. The authors deemed Graves' hyperthyroidism stable absent ophthalmopathy progression within 18 months. Recently diagnosed hyperthyroidism of less than 2 months' duration affected patients aged 18 to 65. Exclusion of a patient resulted from uncontrolled infection, other autoimmune disease, pregnancy or lactation. Study outcomes and limitations: It was a median approximately 7.1 months before onset that the model predicted ophthalmopathy.

Looked up from germline, CDR1 is SNHLY and CDR2 is FYNNEI. V lost 3 bases, J lost 6 bases, and 3 bases stayed unmatched. The CDR3 is 15 residues long. This clonotype originated in a woman aged 18-29 years with Graves' hyperthyroidism. The sample consisted of blood. The chain is built from TRBV2 and TRBJ2-1; TRBD2 agrees at 12 bases. CDR3 protein: CASSDSSGRANEQFF. CDR3 nucleotides: TGTGCCAGCAGTGATTCTAGCGGGAGGGCCAATGAGCAGTTCTTC. Full variable domain (outside the CDR3, taken from reference TRBV2 and TRBJ2-1): EPEVTQTPSHQVTQMGQEVILRCVPISNHLYFYWYRQILGQKVEFLVSFYNNEISEKSEIFDDQFSVERPDGSNFTLKIRSTKLEDSAMYFCASSDSSGRANEQFFGPGTRLTVL.